Listed below are T cell receptor beta chains from one sample, sequenced in a study of blood T cell repertoires in COVID-19. Measured with immunoSEQ multiplex PCR; TCRdb has only the in-frame clones, and not every one. This sample has over 60,000 clones; about 80% occur once, and the top ten carry roughly a sixth. Sequenced material: peripheral blood. All receptors derive from a human donor in a cohort sampled during active COVID-19. Each CDR3 is given with its conserved first and last residue. D genes are given only for firm matches. Not all rows give a size; the values are once, few, many and, for expanded clones, a class.

d_call	v_call	clone_size	j_call	cdr3_aa	cdr3_nt
-	TRBV11-2	-	TRBJ2-6	CASSSAGGANVLTF	TGTGCCAGCAGCTCGGCGGGGGGGGCCAACGTCCTGACTTTC
TRBD1	TRBV10-1	-	TRBJ2-7	CASSESRQGEQYF	TGCGCCAGCAGTGAGTCTCGACAGGGCGAGCAGTACTTC
-	TRBV18	once	TRBJ1-4	CASSPEIRDFNEKLFF	TGTGCCAGCTCACCCGAAATCAGGGACTTTAATGAAAAACTGTTTTTT
-	TRBV2	-	TRBJ1-4	CASTVGRGTNEKLFF	TGTGCCAGCACCGTAGGGAGGGGAACTAATGAAAAACTGTTTTTT
TRBD1	TRBV4-2	few	TRBJ1-6	CASSLGQGPPPPLHF	TGTGCCAGCAGCCTGGGACAGGGTCCTCCCCCACCCCTCCACTTT
-	TRBV11-2	-	TRBJ2-6	CASSLAGQSGANVLTF	TGTGCCAGCAGCTTAGCTGGGCAGTCTGGGGCCAACGTCCTGACTTTC
-	TRBV20-1	few	TRBJ1-1	CSAEQGPEAFF	TGCAGTGCGGAACAGGGACCTGAAGCTTTCTTT
TRBD2	TRBV4-2	-	TRBJ2-7	CASSQEAGSLYEQYF	TGTGCCAGCAGCCAAGAAGCGGGGAGCCTCTACGAGCAGTACTTC
TRBD2	TRBV9	-	TRBJ2-7	CASSVGVAGAKSSYEQYF	TGTGCCAGCAGCGTAGGGGTAGCGGGGGCCAAAAGCTCCTACGAGCAGTACTTC
TRBD1	TRBV29-1	once	TRBJ2-1	CSVNRGPHEQFF	TGCAGCGTTAACAGGGGGCCTCATGAGCAGTTCTTC
-	TRBV7-8	-	TRBJ2-3	CASSSSGGTDTQYF	TGTGCCAGCAGCTCATCAGGGGGCACAGATACGCAGTATTTT
-	TRBV7-8	-	TRBJ1-4	CASSLALGRGEKLFF	TGTGCCAGCAGCTTAGCGCTCGGTAGAGGCGAAAAACTGTTTTTT
-	TRBV6-4	-	TRBJ1-6	CASSDSGDNSPLHF	TGTGCCAGCAGTGACTCAGGGGATAATTCACCCCTCCACTTT
-	TRBV18	-	TRBJ1-4	CASSLVSGEPNEKLFF	TGTGCCAGCTCTCTAGTATCAGGGGAACCTAATGAAAAACTGTTTTTT
-	TRBV7-2	few	TRBJ2-5	CASSLDRQETQYF	TGTGCCAGCAGCCTCGACAGACAAGAGACCCAGTACTTC
TRBD2	TRBV7-9	-	TRBJ2-7	CASSVGGGGAYEQYF	TGTGCCAGCAGCGTAGGGGGCGGGGGGGCCTACGAGCAGTACTTC
-	TRBV12-3/TRBV12-4	once	TRBJ2-7	CASSQDTYEQYF	TGTGCCAGCTCCCAGGATACCTACGAGCAGTACTTC
TRBD1	TRBV4-3	-	TRBJ1-1	CASSQASTIAGGGHEAFF	TGCGCCAGCAGCCAAGCTTCAACAATAGCAGGGGGCGGACATGAAGCTTTCTTT
-	TRBV27	-	TRBJ1-5	CASSLSGGSNQPQHF	TGTGCCAGCAGTTTATCGGGGGGAAGCAATCAGCCCCAGCATTTT
-	TRBV19	-	TRBJ1-1	CASSISMGGGTEAFF	TGTGCCAGTAGTATAAGTATGGGGGGTGGGACTGAAGCTTTCTTT
-	TRBV7-8	-	TRBJ2-2	CASSLEASGLTGELFF	TGTGCCAGCAGCTTAGAGGCGTCGGGTCTCACCGGGGAGCTGTTTTTT
-	TRBV12-3/TRBV12-4	-	TRBJ2-3	CASRWGGTDTQYF	TGTGCCAGCAGGTGGGGCGGCACAGATACGCAGTATTTT
TRBD2	TRBV2	-	TRBJ2-3	CASSEMGGEPDTQYF	TGTGCCAGCAGTGAAATGGGGGGGGAACCAGATACGCAGTATTTT
TRBD1	TRBV6-5	-	TRBJ1-2	CASSPWDSPYGYTF	TGTGCCAGCAGTCCATGGGACAGCCCCTATGGCTACACCTTC